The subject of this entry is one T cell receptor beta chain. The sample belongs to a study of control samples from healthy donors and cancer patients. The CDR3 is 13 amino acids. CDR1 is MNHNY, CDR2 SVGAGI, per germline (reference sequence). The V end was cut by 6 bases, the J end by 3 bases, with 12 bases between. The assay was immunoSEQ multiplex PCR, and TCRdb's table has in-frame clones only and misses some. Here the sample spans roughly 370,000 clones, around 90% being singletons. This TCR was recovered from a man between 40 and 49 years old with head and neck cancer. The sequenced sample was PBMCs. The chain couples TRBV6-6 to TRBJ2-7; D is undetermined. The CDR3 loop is CASRVGRDYEQYF. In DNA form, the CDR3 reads TGTGCCAGCAGAGTGGGAAGGGACTACGAGCAGTACTTC.